The rows below give T cell receptor beta chains drawn from one sample of a study of Ad26.COV2.S vaccination and SARS-CoV-2 variants. TCRdb keeps only in-frame clones here, not all; method: immunoSEQ multiplex PCR. This table holds approximately 450,000 clones, 80% to 95% found once. Sample: peripheral blood, taken in a trial of Ad26.COV2.S vaccine versus placebo. The receptors come from a person aged 18-65 years who received the Ad26.COV2.S COVID-19 vaccine or a placebo. Each CDR3 is given with its conserved first and last residue. D genes are given only for firm matches. Clone size is shown for a subset of rows, as once, few, many or a class of expanded clone.

v_call: TRBV6-5
d_call: TRBD2
clone_size: NA
j_call: TRBJ2-2
cdr3_aa: CASSPGLEGGELFF
cdr3_nt: TGTGCCAGCAGTCCGGGACTAGAGGGCGGGGAGCTGTTTTTT

v_call: TRBV29-1
d_call: NA
clone_size: NA
j_call: TRBJ2-2
cdr3_aa: CSAEPGEAGELFF
cdr3_nt: TGCAGCGCCGAACCCGGGGAGGCCGGGGAGCTGTTTTTT

v_call: TRBV30
d_call: NA
clone_size: once
j_call: TRBJ1-1
cdr3_aa: CAWLQRDTEAFF
cdr3_nt: TGTGCCTGGTTACAGCGGGACACTGAAGCTTTCTTT

v_call: TRBV29-1
d_call: NA
clone_size: NA
j_call: TRBJ2-2
cdr3_aa: CSVKTSLTRAGELFF
cdr3_nt: TGCAGCGTTAAAACTAGTCTCACTAGAGCCGGGGAGCTGTTTTTT

v_call: TRBV5-1
d_call: NA
clone_size: NA
j_call: TRBJ2-6
cdr3_aa: CASSILSGANVLTF
cdr3_nt: TGCGCCAGCAGCATTCTATCTGGGGCCAACGTCCTGACTTTC

v_call: TRBV4-3
d_call: NA
clone_size: NA
j_call: TRBJ1-2
cdr3_aa: CASSPTRGPNYGYTF
cdr3_nt: TGCGCCAGCAGCCCGACGCGGGGGCCGAACTATGGCTACACCTTC

v_call: TRBV30
d_call: TRBD2
clone_size: NA
j_call: TRBJ2-1
cdr3_aa: CAWSAGSGSDNEQFF
cdr3_nt: TGTGCCTGGAGCGCGGGTAGCGGGAGTGACAATGAGCAGTTCTTC

v_call: TRBV3-1/TRBV3-2
d_call: NA
clone_size: NA
j_call: TRBJ2-2
cdr3_aa: CASSQTLSNTGELFF
cdr3_nt: TGTGCCAGCAGCCAAACCCTGAGTAACACCGGGGAGCTGTTTTTT

v_call: TRBV6-4
d_call: NA
clone_size: NA
j_call: TRBJ2-2
cdr3_aa: CASSGDTFTGELFF
cdr3_nt: TGTGCCAGCAGTGGGGACACTTTCACCGGGGAGCTGTTTTTT

v_call: TRBV15
d_call: TRBD1
clone_size: once
j_call: TRBJ2-6
cdr3_aa: CATSWEKGAYGANVLTF
cdr3_nt: TGTGCCACCAGCTGGGAAAAGGGGGCGTATGGGGCCAACGTCCTGACTTTC

v_call: TRBV4-3
d_call: NA
clone_size: NA
j_call: TRBJ1-1
cdr3_aa: CASSHGQGATEAFF
cdr3_nt: TGCGCCAGCAGCCACGGACAAGGGGCTACTGAAGCTTTCTTT

v_call: TRBV27
d_call: NA
clone_size: NA
j_call: TRBJ2-3
cdr3_aa: CASSLQWEGTDTQYF
cdr3_nt: TGTGCCAGCAGTTTGCAGTGGGAAGGCACAGATACGCAGTATTTT

v_call: TRBV5-4
d_call: TRBD2
clone_size: once
j_call: TRBJ2-7
cdr3_aa: CASSSGLAGAYEQYF
cdr3_nt: TGTGCCAGCAGCTCTGGTCTAGCGGGAGCCTACGAGCAGTACTTC

v_call: TRBV5-4
d_call: TRBD2
clone_size: NA
j_call: TRBJ2-7
cdr3_aa: CASSSTAGLAAYEQYF
cdr3_nt: TGTGCCAGCAGCTCAACCGCAGGACTAGCGGCCTACGAGCAGTACTTC

v_call: TRBV7-3
d_call: TRBD2
clone_size: NA
j_call: TRBJ2-1
cdr3_aa: CASSLNGGLAGSNEQFF
cdr3_nt: TGTGCCAGCAGCTTAAATGGGGGACTAGCGGGTAGCAATGAGCAGTTCTTC

v_call: TRBV30
d_call: NA
clone_size: NA
j_call: TRBJ1-1
cdr3_aa: CAWSLGQTWAEAFF
cdr3_nt: TGTGCCTGGAGTCTAGGACAGACATGGGCTGAAGCTTTCTTT

v_call: TRBV6-2/TRBV6-3
d_call: TRBD2
clone_size: NA
j_call: TRBJ2-3
cdr3_aa: CASSRTSGPTSAPDTQYF
cdr3_nt: TGTGCCAGCAGCCGGACTAGCGGCCCTACGTCGGCCCCAGATACGCAGTATTTT

v_call: TRBV7-2
d_call: TRBD2
clone_size: NA
j_call: TRBJ2-3
cdr3_aa: CASSAKLAGRRDTQYF
cdr3_nt: TGTGCCAGCAGCGCAAAATTAGCGGGAAGGCGGGATACGCAGTATTTT

v_call: TRBV27
d_call: NA
clone_size: NA
j_call: TRBJ1-6
cdr3_aa: CASRAAAGFRSPLHF
cdr3_nt: TGTGCCAGCAGGGCGGCTGCGGGATTTCGTTCACCCCTCCACTTT

v_call: TRBV2
d_call: NA
clone_size: few
j_call: TRBJ1-2
cdr3_aa: CASSVRPGDGYTF
cdr3_nt: TGTGCCAGCAGTGTCCGCCCCGGCGATGGCTACACCTTC

v_call: TRBV29-1
d_call: TRBD1
clone_size: NA
j_call: TRBJ2-1
cdr3_aa: CSASYGINRGEPRGLSDNEQFF
cdr3_nt: TGCAGCGCTAGCTATGGAATTAACAGGGGAGAACCGCGTGGGCTTTCTGACAATGAGCAGTTCTTC

v_call: TRBV6-1
d_call: TRBD1
clone_size: NA
j_call: TRBJ1-2
cdr3_aa: CASSGSRGTGGRGYTF
cdr3_nt: TGTGCCAGCAGTGGGTCTCGTGGGACAGGGGGTCGTGGCTACACCTTC

v_call: TRBV6-2/TRBV6-3
d_call: TRBD2
clone_size: NA
j_call: TRBJ2-7
cdr3_aa: CASSYTSGLGQYF
cdr3_nt: TGTGCCAGCAGTTACACTAGCGGTCTGGGGCAGTACTTC

v_call: TRBV7-6
d_call: NA
clone_size: NA
j_call: TRBJ2-2
cdr3_aa: CASSPPESGELFF
cdr3_nt: TGTGCCAGCAGCCCCCCCGAGTCCGGGGAGCTGTTTTTT

v_call: TRBV7-8
d_call: TRBD1
clone_size: NA
j_call: TRBJ2-5
cdr3_aa: CASSLEGTGVSSETQYF
cdr3_nt: TGTGCCAGCAGCTTAGAAGGGACAGGGGTATCATCGGAGACCCAGTACTTC

v_call: TRBV3-1/TRBV3-2
d_call: NA
clone_size: NA
j_call: TRBJ2-1
cdr3_aa: CASSQARALHNEQFF
cdr3_nt: TGTGCCAGCAGCCAAGCCCGGGCGCTTCACAATGAGCAGTTCTTC

v_call: TRBV6-5
d_call: NA
clone_size: NA
j_call: TRBJ2-5
cdr3_aa: CASSSSAAGPQYF
cdr3_nt: TGTGCCAGCAGCAGTTCTGCGGCGGGGCCCCAGTACTTC

v_call: TRBV5-1
d_call: TRBD2
clone_size: once
j_call: TRBJ2-7
cdr3_aa: CASSRSGLERLDEQYF
cdr3_nt: TGCGCCAGCAGCCGATCGGGACTAGAGCGTCTAGACGAGCAGTACTTC

v_call: TRBV7-2
d_call: NA
clone_size: NA
j_call: TRBJ1-1
cdr3_aa: CASRQDNRATMNTEAFF
cdr3_nt: TGTGCCAGCAGACAGGATAACAGGGCCACCATGAACACTGAAGCTTTCTTT

v_call: TRBV27
d_call: NA
clone_size: once
j_call: TRBJ2-7
cdr3_aa: CASSLYPPPYEQYF
cdr3_nt: TGTGCCAGCAGTTTATATCCCCCCCCCTACGAGCAGTACTTC

v_call: TRBV2
d_call: TRBD1
clone_size: NA
j_call: TRBJ2-1
cdr3_aa: CASRAPDRDNDEQFF
cdr3_nt: TGTGCCAGCAGAGCACCAGACAGGGACAATGATGAGCAGTTCTTC

v_call: TRBV19
d_call: NA
clone_size: NA
j_call: TRBJ2-7
cdr3_aa: CASSIGDISYEQYF
cdr3_nt: TGTGCCAGTAGTATCGGGGACATCTCCTACGAGCAGTACTTC

v_call: TRBV6-1
d_call: TRBD2
clone_size: NA
j_call: TRBJ2-7
cdr3_aa: CASSAQGAGGAYEQYF
cdr3_nt: TGTGCCAGCAGTGCTCAGGGAGCGGGAGGGGCCTACGAGCAGTACTTC

v_call: TRBV29-1
d_call: TRBD1
clone_size: NA
j_call: TRBJ2-3
cdr3_aa: CSVLGQGVTDTQYF
cdr3_nt: TGCAGCGTGTTGGGACAGGGGGTCACAGATACGCAGTATTTT

v_call: TRBV12-3/TRBV12-4
d_call: NA
clone_size: NA
j_call: TRBJ2-1
cdr3_aa: CASSELGGEQFF
cdr3_nt: TGTGCCAGCAGCGAGCTGGGGGGCGAGCAGTTCTTC

v_call: TRBV11-2
d_call: NA
clone_size: NA
j_call: TRBJ1-1
cdr3_aa: CASSLMNTEAFF
cdr3_nt: TGTGCCAGCAGCCTAATGAACACTGAAGCTTTCTTT

v_call: TRBV6-5
d_call: NA
clone_size: NA
j_call: TRBJ1-2
cdr3_aa: CASSTNRVFGGYTF
cdr3_nt: TGTGCCAGCAGTACAAACAGGGTGTTCGGGGGCTACACCTTC

v_call: TRBV19
d_call: TRBD2
clone_size: NA
j_call: TRBJ2-7
cdr3_aa: CASSPIGASGSLYEQYF
cdr3_nt: TGTGCCAGTAGTCCGATTGGGGCTAGCGGGAGTCTCTACGAGCAGTACTTC

v_call: TRBV2
d_call: NA
clone_size: NA
j_call: TRBJ2-1
cdr3_aa: CASSEWGNEQFF
cdr3_nt: TGTGCCAGCAGTGAATGGGGTAATGAGCAGTTCTTC

v_call: TRBV7-9
d_call: NA
clone_size: NA
j_call: TRBJ2-5
cdr3_aa: CASSLGQVQETQYF
cdr3_nt: TGTGCCAGCAGCTTAGGGCAGGTTCAAGAGACCCAGTACTTC

v_call: TRBV21-1
d_call: NA
clone_size: NA
j_call: TRBJ1-5
cdr3_aa: CASSGQGVGQPQHF
cdr3_nt: TGTGCCAGCAGCGGACAGGGGGTCGGTCAGCCCCAGCATTTT

v_call: TRBV7-9
d_call: TRBD1
clone_size: NA
j_call: TRBJ2-7
cdr3_aa: CASSLSLTGARNEQYF
cdr3_nt: TGTGCCAGCAGCTTATCATTGACAGGGGCGAGGAACGAGCAGTACTTC

v_call: TRBV19
d_call: NA
clone_size: few
j_call: TRBJ2-5
cdr3_aa: CASSIDLNYLQETQYF
cdr3_nt: TGTGCCAGTAGTATAGATCTAAACTACCTGCAAGAGACCCAGTACTTC

v_call: TRBV18
d_call: NA
clone_size: NA
j_call: TRBJ1-5
cdr3_aa: CASSGGEGNQPQHF
cdr3_nt: TGTGCCAGCTCTGGGGGGGAGGGCAATCAGCCCCAGCATTTT

v_call: TRBV4-1
d_call: NA
clone_size: NA
j_call: TRBJ2-7
cdr3_aa: CASSQEIAVTYEQYF
cdr3_nt: TGCGCCAGCAGCCAAGAGATAGCGGTGACCTACGAGCAGTACTTC

v_call: TRBV29-1
d_call: NA
clone_size: NA
j_call: TRBJ1-2
cdr3_aa: CSVRSGGVGRGYTF
cdr3_nt: TGCAGCGTCCGATCCGGGGGGGTCGGTCGGGGCTACACCTTC

v_call: TRBV28
d_call: TRBD2
clone_size: NA
j_call: TRBJ2-5
cdr3_aa: CASSVGLAEIQETQYF
cdr3_nt: TGTGCCAGCAGTGTGGGACTAGCGGAGATCCAAGAGACCCAGTACTTC

v_call: TRBV19
d_call: TRBD2
clone_size: NA
j_call: TRBJ2-1
cdr3_aa: CASSIESSGLGYNEQFF
cdr3_nt: TGTGCCAGTAGTATAGAGTCTAGCGGGCTGGGATACAATGAGCAGTTCTTC

v_call: TRBV2
d_call: NA
clone_size: NA
j_call: TRBJ1-1
cdr3_aa: CASSEVAGAQAFF
cdr3_nt: TGTGCCAGCAGTGAAGTGGCCGGGGCTCAAGCTTTCTTT